The entry below gives a single T cell receptor (beta chain) sequence along with its context. The sample is drawn from a study of CD8 T cells in Susac syndrome. V lost 5 bases and J lost 3, with 10 bases in between. This CDR3 region has 13 residues. Germline V gene sequence: CDR1 MNHEY, CDR2 SVGAGI. The multiple sclerosis controls were treatment-naive patients with relapsing-remitting disease that was stable or active. It was with random hexamers that about 0.45 to 1 ug RNA was reverse transcribed. It was immunoSEQ multiplex PCR that amplified TCR beta CDR3 across 54 Vbeta and 13 Jbeta. TCRdb analysed the immunoSEQ multiplex PCR reads with MiXCR anew, one entry per CDR3 protein. The repertoire includes about 120,000 distinct CDR3 sequences, about 92% of them detected once, and roughly 0.094% sits in the top ten.

The chain is built from TRBV6-5 and TRBJ1-2; D gene uncertain. The origin of this receptor is a human donor with multiple sclerosis. The sequenced sample was CD4+ T cells from PBMCs. CDR3 sequence reads: CASSDTSDYGYTF. Here the CDR3 DNA reads TGTGCCAGCAGTGATACCAGTGACTATGGCTACACCTTC.